Here is one T cell receptor beta chain with its context. The record originates from a study of T cell responses to AZD1222 COVID-19 vaccine. This CDR3 is 12 amino acids long. The V and J ends lost 5 bases and 1 base respectively, with 5 bases between them. Germline CDR1 MDHEN, CDR2 SYDVKM. The repertoire was sequenced with immunoSEQ multiplex PCR; TCRdb's copy has only in-frame clones and lacks some. The profile shows around 110,000 clones, about 90% of them singletons. Analyses pooled second doses at about 4 or about 12 weeks. This specimen was peripheral blood, taken 28 days after the second AZD1222 dose. The TCR comes from an adult who received the AZD1222 COVID-19 vaccine. This sequence joins TRBV28 and TRBJ1-1; the D is unclear. CDR3 protein: CASSGRNTEAFF. The CDR3 DNA is TGTGCCAGCAGTGGGAGGAACACTGAAGCTTTCTTT. Combining the CDR3 with reference TRBV28 and TRBJ1-1 gives the whole variable domain DVKVTQSSRYLVKRTGEKVFLECVQDMDHENMFWYRQDPGLGLRLIYFSYDVKMKEKGDIPEGYSVSREKKERFSLILESASTNQTSMYLCASSGRNTEAFFGQGTRLTVV.